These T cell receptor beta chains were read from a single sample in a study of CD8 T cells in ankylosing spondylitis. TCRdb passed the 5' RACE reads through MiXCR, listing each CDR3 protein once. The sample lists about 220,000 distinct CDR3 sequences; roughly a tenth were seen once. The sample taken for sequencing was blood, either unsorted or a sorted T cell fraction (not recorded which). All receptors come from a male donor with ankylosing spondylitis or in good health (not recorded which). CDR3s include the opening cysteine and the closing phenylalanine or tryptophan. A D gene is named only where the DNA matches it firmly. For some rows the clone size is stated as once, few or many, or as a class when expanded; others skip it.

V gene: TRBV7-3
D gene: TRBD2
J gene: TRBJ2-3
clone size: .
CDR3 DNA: TGTGCCAGCAGCTTAAGCGGGAGCATAGATACGCAGTATTTT
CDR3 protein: CASSLSGSIDTQYF

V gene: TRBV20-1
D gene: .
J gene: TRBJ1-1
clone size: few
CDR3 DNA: TGCAGTGCTAGAGATCGACGAGGGATGGCTGAAGCTTTCTTT
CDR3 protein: CSARDRRGMAEAFF

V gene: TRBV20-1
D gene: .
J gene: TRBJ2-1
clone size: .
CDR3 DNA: TGCAGTGCTCAGAGCTCCTTCAATGAGCAGTTCTTC
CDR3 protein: CSAQSSFNEQFF

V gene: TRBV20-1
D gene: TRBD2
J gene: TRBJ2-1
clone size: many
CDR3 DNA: TGCAGTGCTAGGAGGTCTAGCGGCAATGAGCAGTTCTTC
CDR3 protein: CSARRSSGNEQFF

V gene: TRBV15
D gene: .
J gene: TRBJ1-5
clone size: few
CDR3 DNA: TGTGCCACCAGCAGAGATCAAAGTCAGCCCCAGCATTTT
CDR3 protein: CATSRDQSQPQHF

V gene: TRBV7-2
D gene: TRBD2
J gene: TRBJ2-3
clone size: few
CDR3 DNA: TGTGCCAGCAGCTCCGAAGCACTAGCGGGAACGCAGTATTTT
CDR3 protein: CASSSEALAGTQYF

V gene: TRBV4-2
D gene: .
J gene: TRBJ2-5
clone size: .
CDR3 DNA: TGTGCCAGCAGCCAAGCCGGTGGGGGACAAGAGACCCAGTACTTC
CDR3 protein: CASSQAGGGQETQYF

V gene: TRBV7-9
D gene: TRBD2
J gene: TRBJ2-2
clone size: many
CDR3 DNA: TGTGCCAGCAGCATCGGACTAGCGGGGCAAAACACCGGGGAGCTGTTTTTT
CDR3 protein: CASSIGLAGQNTGELFF

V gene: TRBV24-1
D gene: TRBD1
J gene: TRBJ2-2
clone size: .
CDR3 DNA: TGTGCCACCAGTGATGCGACAGGGCCATTCGGCGGGGAGCTGTTTTTT
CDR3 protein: CATSDATGPFGGELFF

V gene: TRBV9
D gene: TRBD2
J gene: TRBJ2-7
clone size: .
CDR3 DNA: TGTGCCAGCAGAGGACCGGGACTAGCGGGGGATCCGTACTTC
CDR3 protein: CASRGPGLAGDPYF

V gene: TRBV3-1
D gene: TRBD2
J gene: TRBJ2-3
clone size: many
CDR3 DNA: TGTGCCAGCAGCCAAGGGATTAGCGGGGGCACAGATACGCAGTATTTT
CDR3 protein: CASSQGISGGTDTQYF

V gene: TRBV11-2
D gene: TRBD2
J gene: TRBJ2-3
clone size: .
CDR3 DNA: TGTGCCAGCAGCTTTAGTGGACTAGCGGCCTACCTCACAGATACGCAGTATTTT
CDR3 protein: CASSFSGLAAYLTDTQYF

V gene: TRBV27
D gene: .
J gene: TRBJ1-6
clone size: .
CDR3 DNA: TGTGCCAGCAGTTCCTTCGAGGATTCACCCCTCCACTTT
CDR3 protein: CASSSFEDSPLHF

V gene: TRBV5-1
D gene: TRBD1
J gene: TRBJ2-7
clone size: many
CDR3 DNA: TGCGCCAGCAGCGAACAGGGGGAAACCTACGAGCAGTACTTC
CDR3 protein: CASSEQGETYEQYF

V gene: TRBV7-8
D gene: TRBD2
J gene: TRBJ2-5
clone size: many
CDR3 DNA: TGTGCCAGCAGCGACCCTCGGCTAGCGGGGCCACAAGAGACCCAGTACTTC
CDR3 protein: CASSDPRLAGPQETQYF

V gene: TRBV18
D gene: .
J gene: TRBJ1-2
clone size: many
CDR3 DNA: TGTGCCAGCTCCGGGACTGACTATGGCTACACCTTC
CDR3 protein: CASSGTDYGYTF

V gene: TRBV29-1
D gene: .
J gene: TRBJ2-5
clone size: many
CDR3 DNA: TGCAGCGCGAAAACCGGGACGCCATCCGAGTACTTC
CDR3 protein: CSAKTGTPSEYF

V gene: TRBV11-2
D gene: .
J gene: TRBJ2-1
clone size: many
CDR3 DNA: TGTGCCAGCAGCCCCAGTTTATTCGTTGAGCAGTTCTTC
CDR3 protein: CASSPSLFVEQFF

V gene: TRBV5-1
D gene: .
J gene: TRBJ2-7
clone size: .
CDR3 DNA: TGCGCCAGCAGCTTGGCCTCAGGGCGGGAGCAGTACTTC
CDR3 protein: CASSLASGREQYF

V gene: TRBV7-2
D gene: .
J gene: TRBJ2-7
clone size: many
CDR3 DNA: TGTGCCAGCAGCTTAGCCGGCAGGGGAGTTCTGTCCTACGAGCAGTACTTC
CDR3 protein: CASSLAGRGVLSYEQYF

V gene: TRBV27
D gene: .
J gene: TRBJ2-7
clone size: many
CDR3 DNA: TGTGCCAGCGGATCTTGGACAAGGGGGAGAATCGGCGAGGGGGTTAATATCGAGCAGTACTTC
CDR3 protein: CASGSWTRGRIGEGVNIEQYF

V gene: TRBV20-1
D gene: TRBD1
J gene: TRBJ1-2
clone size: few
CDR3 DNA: TGCAGTGCTGCCGGGACAGGGGACTATGGCTACACCTTC
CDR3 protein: CSAAGTGDYGYTF

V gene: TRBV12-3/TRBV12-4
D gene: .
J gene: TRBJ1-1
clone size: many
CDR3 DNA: TGTGCCAGCAGTCGTAATCTGAACACTGAAGCTTTCTTT
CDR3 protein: CASSRNLNTEAFF

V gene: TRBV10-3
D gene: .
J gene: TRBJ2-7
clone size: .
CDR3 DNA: TGTGCCATCGCGGGACTTCAGGGGTCCTACGAGCAGTACTTC
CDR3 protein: CAIAGLQGSYEQYF